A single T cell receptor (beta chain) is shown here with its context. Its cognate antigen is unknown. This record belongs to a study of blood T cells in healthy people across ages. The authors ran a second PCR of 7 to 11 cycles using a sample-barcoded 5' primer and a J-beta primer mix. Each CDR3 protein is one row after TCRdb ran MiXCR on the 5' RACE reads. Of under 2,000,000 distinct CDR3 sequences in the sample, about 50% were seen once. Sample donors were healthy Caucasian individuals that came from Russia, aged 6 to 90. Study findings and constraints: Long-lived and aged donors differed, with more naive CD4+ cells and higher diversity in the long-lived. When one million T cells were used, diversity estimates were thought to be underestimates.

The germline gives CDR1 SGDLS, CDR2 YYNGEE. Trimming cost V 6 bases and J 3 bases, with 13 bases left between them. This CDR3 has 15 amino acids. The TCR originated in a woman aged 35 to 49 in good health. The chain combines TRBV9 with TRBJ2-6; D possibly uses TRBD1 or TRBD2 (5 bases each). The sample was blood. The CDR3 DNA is TGTGCCAGCACCTGGGACCTACTTGGGGCCAACGTCCTGACTTTC. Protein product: CASTWDLLGANVLTF.